A selection of T cell receptor beta chains follows, all from one sample in a study of CD8 T cells in ankylosing spondylitis. TCRdb reprocessed the 5' RACE reads via MiXCR and lists one record per CDR3 protein. Altogether about 220,000 distinct CDR3 sequences are present, roughly a tenth being singletons, with the ten largest covering about 20%. The sequenced sample was blood, either unsorted or a sorted T cell fraction (not recorded which). Source of these receptors: a male donor with ankylosing spondylitis or in good health (not recorded which). CDR3s include the opening cysteine and the closing phenylalanine or tryptophan. The order of the fields is D gene, V gene, clone size, J gene, CDR3 protein, CDR3 DNA. A D gene is named only where the DNA matches it firmly. Clone size is shown for a subset of rows, as once, few, many or a class of expanded clone.

>.|TRBV5-1|many|TRBJ2-7
CASSRGQSYEQYF
TGCGCCAGCAGCAGAGGACAGTCCTACGAGCAGTACTTC
>TRBD1|TRBV12-3/TRBV12-4|few|TRBJ2-7
CASSPRTGPYEQYF
TGTGCCAGCAGCCCCCGGACAGGTCCCTACGAGCAGTACTTC
>TRBD1|TRBV12-3/TRBV12-4|few|TRBJ1-1
CASRTDRGMAEAFF
TGTGCCAGCAGGACGGACAGGGGAATGGCTGAAGCTTTCTTT
>.|TRBV20-1|many|TRBJ2-1
CSARVGGTLSEQFF
TGCAGTGCTAGAGTTGGAGGCACACTAAGTGAGCAGTTCTTC
>.|TRBV5-6|.|TRBJ2-3
CASSSRGIENTQYF
TGTGCCAGCAGCTCCCGGGGGATCGAGAATACGCAGTATTTT
>TRBD1|TRBV7-9|many|TRBJ2-7
CASREQGSTYEQYF
TGTGCCAGCAGAGAACAGGGGTCTACCTACGAGCAGTACTTC
>.|TRBV7-8|many|TRBJ2-7
CASSRTPGRPRYEQYF
TGTGCCAGCAGCCGCACCCCTGGACGGCCGAGATACGAGCAGTACTTC
>.|TRBV20-1|.|TRBJ1-4
CSARDRSTNEKLFF
TGCAGTGCTAGGGACAGATCAACTAATGAAAAACTGTTTTTT
>TRBD1|TRBV6-1|many|TRBJ1-6
CASSEGRGMGSPLHF
TGTGCCAGCAGTGAAGGCAGGGGGATGGGCTCACCCCTCCACTTT
>.|TRBV27|many|TRBJ2-2
CASSGRVTGELFF
TGTGCCAGCAGCGGAAGGGTCACCGGGGAGCTGTTTTTT
>.|TRBV7-2|many|TRBJ2-5
CASSLDPGPETQYF
TGTGCCAGCAGCTTAGACCCAGGGCCTGAGACCCAGTACTTC
>.|TRBV5-1|.|TRBJ2-5
CASSFSSQETQYF
TGCGCCAGCAGCTTCAGCAGCCAAGAGACCCAGTACTTC
>.|TRBV6-1|few|TRBJ2-7
CASSPRDTSYEQYF
TGTGCCAGCAGTCCCCGGGACACCTCCTACGAGCAGTACTTC
>.|TRBV7-6|.|TRBJ2-1
CASSLTDHDNEQFF
TGTGCCAGCAGCTTAACCGACCACGACAATGAGCAGTTCTTC
>.|TRBV9|many|TRBJ1-2
CASSVGQGGDYGYTF
TGTGCCAGCAGCGTAGGTCAGGGAGGGGACTATGGCTACACCTTC